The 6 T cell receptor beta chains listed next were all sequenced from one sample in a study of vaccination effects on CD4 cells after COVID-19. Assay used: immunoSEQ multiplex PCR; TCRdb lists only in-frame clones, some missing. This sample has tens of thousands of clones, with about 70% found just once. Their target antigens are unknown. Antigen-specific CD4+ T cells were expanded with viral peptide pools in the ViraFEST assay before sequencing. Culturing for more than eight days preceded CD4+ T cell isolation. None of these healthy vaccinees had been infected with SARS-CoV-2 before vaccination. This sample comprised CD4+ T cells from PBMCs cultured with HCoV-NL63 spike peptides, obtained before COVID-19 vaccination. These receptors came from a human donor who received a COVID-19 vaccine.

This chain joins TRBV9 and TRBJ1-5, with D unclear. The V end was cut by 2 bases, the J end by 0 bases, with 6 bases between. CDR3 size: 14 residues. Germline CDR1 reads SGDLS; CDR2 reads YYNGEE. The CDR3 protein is CASSVGASNQPQHF. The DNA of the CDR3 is TGTGCCAGCAGCGTCGGTGCTAGCAATCAGCCCCAGCATTTT.

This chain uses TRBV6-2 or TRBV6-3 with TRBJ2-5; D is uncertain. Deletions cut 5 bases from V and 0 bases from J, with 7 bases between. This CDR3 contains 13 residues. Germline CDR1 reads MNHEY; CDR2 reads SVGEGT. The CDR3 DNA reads TGTGCCAGCAGTCAGCAGTACCAAGAGACCCAGTACTTC. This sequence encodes CASSQQYQETQYF.

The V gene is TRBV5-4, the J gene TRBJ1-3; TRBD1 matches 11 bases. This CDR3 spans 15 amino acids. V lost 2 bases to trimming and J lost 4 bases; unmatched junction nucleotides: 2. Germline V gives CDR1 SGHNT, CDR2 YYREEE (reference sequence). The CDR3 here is CASSFGTGGGNTIYF. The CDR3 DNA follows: TGTGCCAGCAGCTTCGGGACAGGGGGAGGAAACACCATATATTTT. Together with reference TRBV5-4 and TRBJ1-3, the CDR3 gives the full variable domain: ETGVTQSPTHLIKTRGQQVTLRCSSQSGHNTVSWYQQALGQGPQFIFQYYREEENGRGNFPPRFSGLQFPNYSSELNVNALELDDSALYLCASSFGTGGGNTIYFGEGSWLTVV.

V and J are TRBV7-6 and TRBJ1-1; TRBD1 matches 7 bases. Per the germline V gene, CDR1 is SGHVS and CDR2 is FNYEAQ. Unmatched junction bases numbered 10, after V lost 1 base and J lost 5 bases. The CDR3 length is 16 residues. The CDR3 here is CASSLEQGGVRTEAFF. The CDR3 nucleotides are TGTGCCAGCAGCTTAGAGCAGGGGGGGGTTCGGACTGAAGCTTTCTTT.

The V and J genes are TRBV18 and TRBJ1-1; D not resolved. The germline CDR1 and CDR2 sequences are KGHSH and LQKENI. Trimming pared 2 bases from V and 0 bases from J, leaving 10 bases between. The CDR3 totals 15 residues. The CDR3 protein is CASSPRQNMNTEAFF. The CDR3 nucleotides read TGTGCCAGCTCACCAAGGCAGAACATGAACACTGAAGCTTTCTTT. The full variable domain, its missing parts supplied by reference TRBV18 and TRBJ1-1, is NAGVMQNPRHLVRRRGQEARLRCSPMKGHSHVYWYRQLPEEGLKFMVYLQKENIIDESGMPKERFSAEFPKEGPSILRIQQVVRGDSAAYFCASSPRQNMNTEAFFGQGTRLTVV.

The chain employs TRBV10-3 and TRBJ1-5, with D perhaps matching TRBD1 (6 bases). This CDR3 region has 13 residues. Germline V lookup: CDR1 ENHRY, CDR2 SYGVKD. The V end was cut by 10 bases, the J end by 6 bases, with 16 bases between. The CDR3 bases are TGTGCCACTAGTAGGACAGAAAGTCAGCCCCAGCATTTT. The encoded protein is CATSRTESQPQHF.